This TCR beta chain was profiled in a study of cytomegalovirus exposure and HLA in healthy donors. As concerns this clone: This CDR3 is also generated by other DNA sequences in the sample.

Primers: 60 Vbeta forward and 13 Jbeta reverse. The method was immunoSEQ multiplex PCR; TCRdb's version includes in-frame clones alone and lacks a portion of them. Of 150,000 to 200,000 clones listed, about 90% are singletons. The J segment lost 0 bases and the V segment lost 4 bases, leaving 9 bases of the junction unmatched. CDR3 length equals 17 residues. The germline CDR1 and CDR2 sequences are SGDLS and YYNGEE. The clonotype originates from a girl under three years old in good health and CMV-seronegative. Sequencing input: PBMCs. The chain joins TRBV9 to TRBJ2-1; 8 bases fit TRBD2. The CDR3 DNA reads TGTGCCAGCAGCCCCCGGGGGGGTTATAGCTCCTACAATGAGCAGTTCTTC. Protein product: CASSPRGGYSSYNEQFF.